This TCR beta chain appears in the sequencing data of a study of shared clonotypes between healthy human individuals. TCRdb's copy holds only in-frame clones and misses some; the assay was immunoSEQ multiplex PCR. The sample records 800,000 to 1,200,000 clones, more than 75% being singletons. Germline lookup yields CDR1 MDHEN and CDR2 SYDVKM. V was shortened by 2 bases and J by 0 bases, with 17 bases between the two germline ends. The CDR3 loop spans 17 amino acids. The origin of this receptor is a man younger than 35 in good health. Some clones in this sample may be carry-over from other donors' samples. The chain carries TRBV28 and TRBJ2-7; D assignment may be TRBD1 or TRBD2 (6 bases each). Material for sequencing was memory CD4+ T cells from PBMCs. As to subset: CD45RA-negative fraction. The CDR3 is CASSLIAGAEGSYEQYF. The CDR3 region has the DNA TGTGCCAGCAGTTTAATCGCAGGGGCGGAGGGCTCCTACGAGCAGTACTTC.